This T cell receptor (beta chain) was recovered during a study of CD8 T cells in Susac syndrome. J gave up 7 bases and V 2 bases, and 10 bases lay outside the gene matches. The CDR3 length is 16 residues. Looked up from germline, CDR1 is LGHDT and CDR2 is YNNKEL (reference sequence). RNA in amounts of roughly 0.5 to 1 ug was reverse transcribed with random hexamers. A single record per CDR3 protein comes from TCRdb applying MiXCR to the immunoSEQ multiplex PCR reads. In the table there are 80,000 to 90,000 distinct CDR3 sequences, 85% to 95% of which are singletons. This TCR was sampled from a human donor with Susac syndrome. The V call is TRBV3-1, the J call TRBJ1-4; the match to TRBD1 covers 7 bases. Sequencing was performed on CD8+ T cells from PBMCs. DNA of the CDR3: TGTGCCAGCAGCCAACATAGCGGGACAGCGCCTGAAAAACTGTTTTTT. This encodes CASSQHSGTAPEKLFF.